Shown below are 22 T cell receptor beta chains from a single sample sequenced in a study of blood T cell repertoires in COVID-19. Some clones are missing from TCRdb's copy, which holds only in-frame ones; the method was immunoSEQ multiplex PCR. This table has 400,000 or so clones, 85% to 90% appearing once. The material sequenced was peripheral blood. The source of these receptors is a human donor in a cohort sampled during active COVID-19.

The rearrangement joins TRBV19 to TRBJ1-6; a weak D match, TRBD1 (6 bases). V was cut by 2 bases and J by 7 bases, with 12 bases left in between. The CDR3 is 15 residues long. CDR1 is LNHDA, CDR2 SQIVND, per germline (reference sequence). CDR3 in DNA: TGTGCCAGTAGTATAAGGAGACAGGAAAATTCACCCCTCCACTTT. Translation: CASSIRRQENSPLHF.

This rearrangement joins TRBV6-5 to TRBJ1-2, with D unresolved. Trimming removed 0 bases at V and 3 bases at J, with 14 bases between. Germline-derived CDR1 and CDR2 are MNHEY and SVGAGI. The CDR3 contains 16 residues. Here the CDR3 DNA reads TGTGCCAGCAGTTACTCAGTCCGCCACATGGACTATGGCTACACCTTC. Translation: CASSYSVRHMDYGYTF.

The chain uses TRBV3-1 (or the pseudogene TRBV3-2) and TRBJ2-5; TRBD2 matches 8 bases. Per the germline V gene, CDR1 is LGHDT and CDR2 is YNNKEL (reference sequence). This CDR3 spans 19 amino acids. After removal of 4 bases from V and 4 bases from J, the junction contained 20 bases not matched to a gene. The CDR3 spells CASSPRAGLAGVGGETQYF. The DNA of the CDR3 is TGTGCCAGCAGCCCCAGGGCCGGCCTAGCGGGTGTGGGGGGAGAGACCCAGTACTTC.

A single count supports this clone. CDR3 coding DNA: TGCGCCAGCAGGGACAGGGGAGGGATTGAAGCTTTCTTT. It is translated as CASRDRGGIEAFF. The chain recombines TRBV5-1 with TRBJ1-1; 9 nucleotides match TRBD1. In germline, CDR1 is SGHRS, CDR2 YFSETQ. With 5 bases clipped from V and 7 bases from J, the junction kept 6 bases outside the gene matches. The CDR3 has 13 amino acids.

This clone has just one count. This rearrangement joins TRBV14 to TRBJ1-6; D is ambiguous. Germline assignment: CDR1 SGHDN and CDR2 FVKESK. V lost 3 bases and J 3 bases, leaving 6 bases between the germline ends. The CDR3 has 14 residues. This CDR3 is CASSHYDYNSPLHF. CDR3 sequence (DNA): TGTGCCAGCAGCCACTACGACTATAATTCACCCCTCCACTTT. Looking up the rest from reference TRBV14 and TRBJ1-6 gives the full variable domain: EAGVTQFPSHSVIEKGQTVTLRCDPISGHDNLYWYRRVMGKEIKFLLHFVKESKQDESGMPNNRFLAERTGGTYSTLKVQPAELEDSGVYFCASSHYDYNSPLHFGNGTRLTVT.

The V call is TRBV7-3, the J call TRBJ2-2; D unresolved. CDR3 length equals 14 residues. The ends were cut back, 5 bases at V and 1 base at J, with 8 bases in the middle. Germline values: CDR1 SGHTA, CDR2 FQGTGA. The CDR3 bases are TGTGCCAGCAGCCACTATAGGAACACCGGGGAGCTGTTTTTT. Translated, it gives CASSHYRNTGELFF.

V and J are TRBV7-9 and TRBJ1-2; weak D call: TRBD1 (5 bases). CDR3 length equals 13 residues. Per germline, CDR1 SEHNR and CDR2 FQNEAQ (reference sequence). V lost 2 bases and J lost 8, with 12 bases in between. CDR3 coding DNA: TGTGCCAGCAGCTTACCGCTAGACAGAGGCTACACCTTC. Translated: CASSLPLDRGYTF.

V gene TRBV7-8 combines with J gene TRBJ2-7; no clear D. Per germline, CDR1 SGHVS and CDR2 FQNEAQ. The V end lost 1 base, the J end lost 3 bases, and 7 bases lay between the germline ends. CDR3 length: 13 amino acids. The DNA of the CDR3 is TGTGCCAGCAGCTTAGGCGCCAACTACGAGCAGTACTTC. It specifies CASSLGANYEQYF.

This CDR3 reads CASSESGDYNEQFF. The CDR3 nucleotides read TGTGCCAGCAGTGAATCGGGGGACTACAATGAGCAGTTCTTC. V usage is TRBV25-1 and J usage is TRBJ2-1; a possible D gene is TRBD2 (6 bases). This CDR3 comprises 14 residues. The ends were cut back, 1 base at V and 3 bases at J, with 7 bases in the middle. Germline V gene lookup returns CDR1 MGHDK and CDR2 SYGVNS.

The rearrangement joins TRBV30 to TRBJ2-7; TRBD2 might be the D (6 bases). With 0 bases removed from V and 3 bases from J, the gap between germline ends came to 9 bases. Germline V gene data show CDR1 as GTSNPN and CDR2 as SVGIG (reference sequence). The CDR3 consists of 13 residues. This CDR3 is CAWSVRGYYEQYF. In DNA form, the CDR3 reads TGTGCCTGGAGTGTCCGGGGGTACTACGAGCAGTACTTC.

The V gene is TRBV2, the J gene TRBJ2-3; 11 nucleotides agree with TRBD2. V lost 8 bases, J lost 4 bases, and 14 bases stayed unmatched. The CDR3 has 17 amino acids. Germline V gives CDR1 SNHLY, CDR2 FYNNEI. CDR3 DNA sequence: TGTGCCAGCCTTTTAGAACTAGCGGGAGTTGGGGCAGATACGCAGTATTTT. It yields the protein CASLLELAGVGADTQYF.

This rearrangement joins TRBV28 to TRBJ2-2; D may be TRBD1 (5 bases). V was clipped by 10 bases and J by 5 bases, with 11 bases between them. Germline V gives CDR1 MDHEN, CDR2 SYDVKM. The CDR3 covers 12 residues. The CDR3 spells CATGPATGELFF. The CDR3, as DNA: TGTGCCACAGGGCCCGCGACCGGGGAGCTGTTTTTT.

This clone is a singleton in its sample. J is TRBJ1-1 and V is TRBV28; 7 positions agree with TRBD1. In germline, CDR1 is MDHEN, CDR2 SYDVKM. Unmatched junction bases numbered 13, after V lost 3 bases and J lost 0 bases. The CDR3 has 18 amino acids. This chain's CDR3 is CASSFRDRGLLLNTEAFF. The DNA of the CDR3 is TGTGCCAGCAGTTTCCGGGACAGAGGCCTACTTTTGAACACTGAAGCTTTCTTT.

The chain joins TRBV7-3 to TRBJ2-1; D gene ambiguous. V was trimmed by 3 bases and J by 5 bases, leaving 8 bases between them. The CDR3 has 13 residues. CDR1 SGHTA and CDR2 FQGTGA come from the germline V gene. CDR3 DNA sequence: TGTGCCAGCAGCTTCGGAGCAAACAATGAGCAGTTCTTC. As protein: CASSFGANNEQFF.

The V call is TRBV29-1, the J call TRBJ1-4; D is undetermined. The ends were cut back, 5 bases at V and 0 bases at J, with 13 bases in the middle. CDR3 size: 15 residues. Germline V gene sequence: CDR1 SQVTM, CDR2 ANQGSEA. The CDR3 nucleotides are TGCAGCGTTATCGCCCTAGTTGCAACTAATGAAAAACTGTTTTTT. Amino acids: CSVIALVATNEKLFF.

This clone has only one observation. The chain has TRBV27 and TRBJ1-2; no clear D. The CDR3 runs to 13 residues. V was pared by 0 bases and J by 5 bases, with 7 bases between. Germline V gene lookup returns CDR1 MNHEY and CDR2 SMNVEV (reference sequence). The CDR3 here is CASSLSPVYGYTF. The CDR3 nucleotides read TGTGCCAGCAGTTTATCCCCAGTATATGGCTACACCTTC.

The genes are TRBV9 and TRBJ1-2; 8 bases are a match to TRBD1. J gave up 8 bases and V 3 bases, and 9 bases lay outside the gene matches. Germline lookup yields CDR1 SGDLS and CDR2 YYNGEE. The CDR3 is made up of 14 amino acids. CDR3 coding DNA: TGTGCCAGCAGCGGGCCTCCTGGGACAGGAGGCTACACCTTC. The encoded protein is CASSGPPGTGGYTF.

CDR3 sequence reads: CASSTTSGGGYGETQYF. The DNA of the CDR3 is TGTGCCAGCAGCACAACTAGCGGGGGCGGATATGGGGAGACCCAGTACTTC. The chain is built from TRBV7-2 and TRBJ2-5; TRBD2 matches 11 bases. CDR3 length: 17 residues. Trimming took 5 bases from V and 5 from J; bases not matched to a gene: 13. Germline V gene data show CDR1 as SGHTA and CDR2 as FQGNSA.

The chain joins TRBV5-8 to TRBJ2-5, with 9 bases identical to TRBD2. This CDR3 region has 13 residues. Germline CDR1 is SGHTS and CDR2 is YDEGEE. Germline trimming cut 2 bases from V and 5 bases from J; bases unmatched to any gene: 1. In DNA, the CDR3 is TGTGCCAGCAGCTTAGCGGGAGGTGAGACCCAGTACTTC. Its translation: CASSLAGGETQYF.

The chain links TRBV6-5 to TRBJ2-5, with 10 nucleotides matching TRBD2. The CDR3 has 14 amino acids. Germline assignment: CDR1 MNHEY and CDR2 SVGAGI. Unmatched junction bases numbered 0, after V lost 1 base and J lost 4 bases. CDR3 in DNA: TGTGCCAGCAGTTACTGGACTAGCGGAGAGACCCAGTACTTC. Protein: CASSYWTSGETQYF.

The V call is TRBV6-4, the J call TRBJ1-2; 7 nucleotides align to TRBD1. Per germline, CDR1 MRHNA and CDR2 SNTAGT. The CDR3 is 14 amino acids. The V and J ends lost 10 bases and 0 bases, in that order; junction bases with no gene match: 8. CDR3 coding DNA: TGTGCCACCGGGACAGCCCTATCTAACTATGGCTACACCTTC. Its protein is CATGTALSNYGYTF.

V usage is TRBV5-1 and J usage is TRBJ2-1; TRBD2 is a possible D gene (5 bases). The V end lost 4 bases, the J end lost 5 bases, and 19 bases lay between the germline ends. The CDR3 covers 16 residues. CDR1 is SGHRS and CDR2 is YFSETQ in the germline V gene. In nucleotides, the CDR3 is TGCGCCAGCAGCCCATCGGGGAGCGGAGGAAACAATGAGCAGTTCTTC. Its protein product is CASSPSGSGGNNEQFF.